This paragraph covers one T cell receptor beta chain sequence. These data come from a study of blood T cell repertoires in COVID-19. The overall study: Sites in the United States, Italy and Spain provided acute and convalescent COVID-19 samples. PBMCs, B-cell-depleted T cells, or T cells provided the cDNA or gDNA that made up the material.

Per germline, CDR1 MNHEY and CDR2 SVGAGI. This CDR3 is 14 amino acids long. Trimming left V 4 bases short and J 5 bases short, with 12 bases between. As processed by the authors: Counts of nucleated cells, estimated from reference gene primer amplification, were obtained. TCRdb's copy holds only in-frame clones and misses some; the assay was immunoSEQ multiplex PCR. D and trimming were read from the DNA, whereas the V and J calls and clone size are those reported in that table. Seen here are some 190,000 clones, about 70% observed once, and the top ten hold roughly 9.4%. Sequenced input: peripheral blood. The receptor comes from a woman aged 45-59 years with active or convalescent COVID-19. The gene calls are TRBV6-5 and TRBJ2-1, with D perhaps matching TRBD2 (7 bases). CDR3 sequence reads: CASSWGGANNEQFF. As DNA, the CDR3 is TGTGCCAGCAGTTGGGGGGGGGCGAACAATGAGCAGTTCTTC.